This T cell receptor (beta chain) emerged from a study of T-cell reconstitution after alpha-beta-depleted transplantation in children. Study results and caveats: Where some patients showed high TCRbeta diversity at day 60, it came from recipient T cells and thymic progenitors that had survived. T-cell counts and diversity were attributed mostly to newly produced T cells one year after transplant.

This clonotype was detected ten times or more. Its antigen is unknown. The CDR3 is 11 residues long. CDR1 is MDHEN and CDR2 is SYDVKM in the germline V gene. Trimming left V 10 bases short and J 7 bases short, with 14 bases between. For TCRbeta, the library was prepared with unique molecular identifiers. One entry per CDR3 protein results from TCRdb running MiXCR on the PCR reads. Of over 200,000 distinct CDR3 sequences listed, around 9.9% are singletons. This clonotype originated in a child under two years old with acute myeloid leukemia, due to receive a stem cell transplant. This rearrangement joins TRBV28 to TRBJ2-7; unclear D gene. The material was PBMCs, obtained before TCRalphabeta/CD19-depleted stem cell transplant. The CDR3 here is CATGDPLEQYF. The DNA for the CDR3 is TGTGCCACGGGCGACCCCTTAGAGCAGTACTTC.